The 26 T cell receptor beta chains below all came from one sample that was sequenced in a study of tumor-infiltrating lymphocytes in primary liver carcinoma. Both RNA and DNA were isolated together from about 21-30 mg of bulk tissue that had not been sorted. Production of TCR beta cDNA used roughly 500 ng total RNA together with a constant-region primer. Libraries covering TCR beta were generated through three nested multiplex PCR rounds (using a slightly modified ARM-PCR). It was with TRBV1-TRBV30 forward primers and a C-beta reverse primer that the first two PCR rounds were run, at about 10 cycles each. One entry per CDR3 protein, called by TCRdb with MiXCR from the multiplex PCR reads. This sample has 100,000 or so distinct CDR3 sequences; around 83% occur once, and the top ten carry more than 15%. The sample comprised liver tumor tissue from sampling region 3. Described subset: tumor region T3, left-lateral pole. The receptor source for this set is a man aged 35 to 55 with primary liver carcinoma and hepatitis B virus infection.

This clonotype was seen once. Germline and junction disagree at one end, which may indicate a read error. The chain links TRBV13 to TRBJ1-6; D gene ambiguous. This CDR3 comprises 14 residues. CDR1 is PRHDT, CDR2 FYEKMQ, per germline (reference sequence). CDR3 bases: TGTGCCAGCAGCTTGAGTCGGGGTAAATCACCCCTGCACTTT. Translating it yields CASSLSRGKSPLHF. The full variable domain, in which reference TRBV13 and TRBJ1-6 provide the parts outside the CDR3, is AAGVIQSPRHLIKEKRETATLKCYPIPRHDTVYWYQQGPGQDPQFLISFYEKMQSDKGSIPDRFSAQQFSDYHSELNMSSLELGDSALYFCASSLSRGKSPLHFGNGTRLTVT.

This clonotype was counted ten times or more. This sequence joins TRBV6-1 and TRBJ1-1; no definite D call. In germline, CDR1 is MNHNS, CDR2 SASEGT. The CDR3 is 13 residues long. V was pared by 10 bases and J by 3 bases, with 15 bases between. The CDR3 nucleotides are TGTGCCATCACGAGGGTCTTTGACACTGAAGCTTTCTTT. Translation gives CAITRVFDTEAFF.

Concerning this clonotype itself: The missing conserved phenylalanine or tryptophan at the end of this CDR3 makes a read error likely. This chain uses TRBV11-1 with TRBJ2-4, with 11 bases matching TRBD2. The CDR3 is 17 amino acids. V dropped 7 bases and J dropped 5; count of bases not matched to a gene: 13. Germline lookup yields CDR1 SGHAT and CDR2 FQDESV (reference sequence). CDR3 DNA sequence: TGTGCCAGCATCTTTCCCGGGACTAGCGGAACCGAAAACATTCAGTACCTC. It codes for CASIFPGTSGTENIQYL.

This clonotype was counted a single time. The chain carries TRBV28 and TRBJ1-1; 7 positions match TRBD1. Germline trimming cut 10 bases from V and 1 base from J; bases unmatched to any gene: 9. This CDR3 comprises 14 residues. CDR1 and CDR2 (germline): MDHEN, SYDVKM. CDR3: CANTTGQTNTEAFF. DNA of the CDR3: TGTGCCAACACCACGGGACAGACGAACACTGAAGCTTTCTTT.

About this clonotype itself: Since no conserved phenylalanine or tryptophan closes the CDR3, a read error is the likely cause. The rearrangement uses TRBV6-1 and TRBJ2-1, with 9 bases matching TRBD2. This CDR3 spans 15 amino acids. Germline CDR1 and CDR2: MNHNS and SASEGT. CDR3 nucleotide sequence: TGTGCTACCTCCCGCGGGAGGGAGTCCTACAATGAGCAGTTCTCT. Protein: CATSRGRESYNEQFS.

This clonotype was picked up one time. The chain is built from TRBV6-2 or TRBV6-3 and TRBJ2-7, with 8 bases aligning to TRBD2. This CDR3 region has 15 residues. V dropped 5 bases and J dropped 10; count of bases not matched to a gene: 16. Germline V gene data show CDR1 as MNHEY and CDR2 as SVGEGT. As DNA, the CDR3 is TGTGCCAGCAGTACTAACGGGAGGGAGGTGGAGTGTCAGTACTTC. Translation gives CASSTNGREVECQYF.

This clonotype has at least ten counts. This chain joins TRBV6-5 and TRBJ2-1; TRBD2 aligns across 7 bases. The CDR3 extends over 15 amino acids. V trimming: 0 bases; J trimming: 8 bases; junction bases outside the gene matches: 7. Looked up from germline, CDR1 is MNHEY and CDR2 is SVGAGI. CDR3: CASSYSEGGPDEQFF. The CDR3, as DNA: TGTGCCAGCAGTTACTCTGAGGGAGGGCCTGATGAGCAGTTCTTC.

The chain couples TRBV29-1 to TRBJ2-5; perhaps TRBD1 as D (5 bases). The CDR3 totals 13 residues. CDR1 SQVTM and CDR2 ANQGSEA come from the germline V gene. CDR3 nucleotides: TGCAGGGCCCCACGAGGACATGGAAAGACCCAGTACTTC. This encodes CRAPRGHGKTQYF.

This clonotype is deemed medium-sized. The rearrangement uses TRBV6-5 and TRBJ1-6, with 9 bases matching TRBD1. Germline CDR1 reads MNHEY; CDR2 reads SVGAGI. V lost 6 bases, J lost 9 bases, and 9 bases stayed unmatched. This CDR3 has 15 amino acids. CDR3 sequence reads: CASRRDTGGSSPLHF. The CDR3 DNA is TGTGCCAGCAGGAGAGACACAGGGGGCAGTTCACCCCTCCACTTT.

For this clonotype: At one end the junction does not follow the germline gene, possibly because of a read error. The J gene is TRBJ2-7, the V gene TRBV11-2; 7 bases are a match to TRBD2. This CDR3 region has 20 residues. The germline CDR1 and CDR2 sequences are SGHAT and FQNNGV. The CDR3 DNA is TGTGCCAGCGACTTGAGGGAGGGGAGGACCAGCGGGCTCAGCTCCTACGATCAGTACTTC. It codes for CASDLREGRTSGLSSYDQYF.

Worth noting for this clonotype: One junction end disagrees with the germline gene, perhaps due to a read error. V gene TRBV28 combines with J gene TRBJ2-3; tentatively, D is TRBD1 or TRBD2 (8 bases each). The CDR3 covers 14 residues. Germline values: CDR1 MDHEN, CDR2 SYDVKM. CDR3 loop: CASSFVSGTGTQYF. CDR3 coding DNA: TGCGCCAGCAGTTTTGTTAGCGGGACAGGTACGCAGTATTTT.

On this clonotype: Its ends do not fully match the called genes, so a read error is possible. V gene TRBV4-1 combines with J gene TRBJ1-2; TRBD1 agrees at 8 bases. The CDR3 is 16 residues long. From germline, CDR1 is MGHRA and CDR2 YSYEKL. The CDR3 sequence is CASSPSRNRGSYGYTF. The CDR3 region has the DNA TGCGCAAGCAGCCCGTCCCGGAACAGGGGGAGCTATGGTTACACCTTC.

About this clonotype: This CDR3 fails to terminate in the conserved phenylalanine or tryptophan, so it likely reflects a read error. The DNA of the CDR3 is TGTGCCAGCAGCCCAGGGACTAGCGGGAGGACCGCACAGGATACGCAGTATTAT. Residues: CASSPGTSGRTAQDTQYY. This chain joins TRBV7-3 and TRBJ2-3, with 15 nucleotides matching TRBD2. Germline CDR1 SGHTA, CDR2 FQGTGA. The CDR3 is 18 residues long. With 5 bases clipped from V and 6 bases from J, the junction kept 12 bases outside the gene matches.

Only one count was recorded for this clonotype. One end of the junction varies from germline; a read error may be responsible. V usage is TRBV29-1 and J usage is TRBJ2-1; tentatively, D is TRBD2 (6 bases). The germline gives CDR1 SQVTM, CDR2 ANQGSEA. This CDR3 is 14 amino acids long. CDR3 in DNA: TGCACCGTTGATCGAGGGAGGTTTTTGAGGGAGCAGTTCTTC. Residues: CTVDRGRFLREQFF.

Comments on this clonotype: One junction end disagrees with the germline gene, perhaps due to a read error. Here the CDR3 reads CASSPGLNNQPKHF. As DNA, the CDR3 is TGTGCCAGCAGCCCAGGGCTTAACAATCAGCCCAAGCATTTT. The gene calls are TRBV5-4 and TRBJ1-5, with D perhaps TRBD1 (5 bases). The CDR3 is made up of 14 amino acids. Germline V gives CDR1 SGHNT, CDR2 YYREEE (reference sequence).

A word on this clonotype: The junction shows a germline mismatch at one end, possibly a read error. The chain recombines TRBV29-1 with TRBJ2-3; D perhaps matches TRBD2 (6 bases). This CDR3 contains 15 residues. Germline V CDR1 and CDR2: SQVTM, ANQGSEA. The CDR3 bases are TGCAGCATTGAGGGCGGGGCCAGCATCACAGATACCCAGTATTTT. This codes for CSIEGGASITDTQYF.

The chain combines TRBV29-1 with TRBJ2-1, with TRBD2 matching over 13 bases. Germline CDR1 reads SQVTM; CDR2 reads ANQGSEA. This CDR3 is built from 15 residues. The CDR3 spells CILGLAGVFYNEQFF. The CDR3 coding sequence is TGCATCCTTGGACTAGCGGGAGTGTTCTACAATGAGCAGTTCTTC.

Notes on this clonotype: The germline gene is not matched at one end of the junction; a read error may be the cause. The chain's CDR3 is CASTRVTAINQSQHF. The CDR3, as DNA: TGTGCCAGCACGCGGGTCACCGCAATAAATCAGTCCCAACATTTT. The chain couples TRBV12-3 or TRBV12-4 to TRBJ1-5; D unclear. The CDR3 runs to 15 residues.

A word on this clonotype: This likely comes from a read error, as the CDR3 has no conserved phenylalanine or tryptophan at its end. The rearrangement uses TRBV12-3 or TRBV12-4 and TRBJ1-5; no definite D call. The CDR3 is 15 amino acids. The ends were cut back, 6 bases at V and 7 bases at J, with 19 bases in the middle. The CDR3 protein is CASSSGHGLTQPQHS. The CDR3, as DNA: TGTGCCAGCAGCTCCGGGCATGGGCTGACGCAGCCCCAGCATTCT.

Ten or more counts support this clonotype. CDR3 loop: CASSEGGIVSNQPQHF. The CDR3 nucleotides read TGTGCCAGCAGTGAAGGAGGAATAGTTAGCAATCAGCCCCAGCATTTT. This chain connects TRBV6-1 to TRBJ1-5, with D hard to call. Germline CDR1 is MNHNS and CDR2 is SASEGT. The CDR3 is 16 amino acids. With 1 base removed from V and 0 bases from J, the gap between germline ends came to 10 bases.

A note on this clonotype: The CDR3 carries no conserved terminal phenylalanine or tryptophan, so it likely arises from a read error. Here the CDR3 DNA reads TGTGCCAGTCAGGGTAATTCGCCTGGGGCCAACGTCCTGACTGTC. This gives the protein CASQGNSPGANVLTV. This chain uses TRBV7-9 with TRBJ2-6; tentatively, D is TRBD1 (5 bases). V was clipped by 9 bases and J by 2 bases, with 14 bases between them. The germline CDR1 and CDR2 sequences are SEHNR and FQNEAQ (reference sequence). The CDR3 runs 15 residues.

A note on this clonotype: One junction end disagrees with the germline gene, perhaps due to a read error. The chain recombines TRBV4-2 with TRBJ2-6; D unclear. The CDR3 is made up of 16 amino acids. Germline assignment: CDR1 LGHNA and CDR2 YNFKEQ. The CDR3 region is CASNQEAGSGANVLTF. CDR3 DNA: TGTGCCAGCAACCAAGAGGCAGGCTCTGGGGCCAACGTCCTGACTTTC.

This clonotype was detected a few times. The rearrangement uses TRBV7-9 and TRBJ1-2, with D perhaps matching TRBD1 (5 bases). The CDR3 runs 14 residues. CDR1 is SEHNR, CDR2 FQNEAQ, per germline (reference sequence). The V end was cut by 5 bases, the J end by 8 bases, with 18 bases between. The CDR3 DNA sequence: TGTGCCAGCAGCACATCTGGGGGAGGGCCGGGCTACACCTTC. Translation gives CASSTSGGGPGYTF.

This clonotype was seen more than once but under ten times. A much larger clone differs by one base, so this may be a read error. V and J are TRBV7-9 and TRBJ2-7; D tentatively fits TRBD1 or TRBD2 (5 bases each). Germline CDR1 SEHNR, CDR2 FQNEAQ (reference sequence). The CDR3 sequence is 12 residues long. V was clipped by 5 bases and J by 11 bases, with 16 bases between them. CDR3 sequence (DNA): TGTGCCAGCAGCAGGGACGGGGAACCGAAGTACTTC. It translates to CASSRDGEPKYF.

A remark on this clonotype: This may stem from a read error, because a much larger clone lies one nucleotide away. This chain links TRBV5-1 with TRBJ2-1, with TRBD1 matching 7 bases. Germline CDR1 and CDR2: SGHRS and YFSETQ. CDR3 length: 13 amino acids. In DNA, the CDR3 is TGCACCAGTAGGCCAGGGGGCTACAATGAGCAGTTCTTC. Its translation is CTSRPGGYNEQFF.

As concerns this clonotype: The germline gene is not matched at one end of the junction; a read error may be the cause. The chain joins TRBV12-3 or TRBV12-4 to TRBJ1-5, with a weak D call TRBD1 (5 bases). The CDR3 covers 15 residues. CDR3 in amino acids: CAKTRGTAINQPQNF. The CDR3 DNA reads TGTGCCAAGACGCGGGGCACCGCAATAAATCAGCCCCAGAATTTT.